The next 17 T cell receptor beta chains were all read from a single sample in a study of T cell responses to AZD1222 COVID-19 vaccine. TCRdb's copy holds only in-frame clones and misses some; the assay was immunoSEQ multiplex PCR. Among around 91,000 clones, 90% to 95% were seen once, and the ten largest hold about 8.1%. The material was peripheral blood, obtained 28 days after the second AZD1222 dose. These receptors were taken from an adult who received the AZD1222 COVID-19 vaccine.

The gene calls are TRBV29-1 and TRBJ1-5, with D possibly being TRBD1 (6 bases). The CDR3 length is 13 residues. Germline V gene lookup returns CDR1 SQVTM and CDR2 ANQGSEA. V lost 6 bases to trimming and J lost 6 bases, with 15 bases between them. CDR3 protein: CSVRGGNGQPQHF. The CDR3 DNA follows: TGCAGCGTGCGAGGGGGAAACGGTCAGCCCCAGCATTTT. Variable domain in full (rest from reference TRBV29-1 and TRBJ1-5): SAVISQKPSRDICQRGTSLTIQCQVDSQVTMMFWYRQQPGQSLTLIATANQGSEATYESGFVIDKFPISRPNLTFSTLTVSNMSPEDSSIYLCSVRGGNGQPQHFGDGTRLSIL.

This clone has only one observation. The chain uses TRBV25-1 and TRBJ2-5; D gene uncertain. V was cut by 5 bases and J by 1 base, with 14 bases left in between. This CDR3 comprises 15 residues. Germline V gene lookup returns CDR1 MGHDK and CDR2 SYGVNS. The CDR3 sequence: CASSPRRPPQETQYF. The DNA of the CDR3 is TGTGCCAGCAGTCCCCGACGGCCTCCCCAAGAGACCCAGTACTTC.

J is TRBJ1-5 and V is TRBV28; the D is unclear. This CDR3 is 14 amino acids long. The V and J ends lost 3 bases and 3 bases respectively, with 9 bases between them. Germline lookup yields CDR1 MDHEN and CDR2 SYDVKM. CDR3: CASSFGQTNQPQHF. CDR3 sequence (DNA): TGTGCCAGCAGTTTCGGGCAGACCAATCAGCCCCAGCATTTT.

The CDR3 coding sequence is TGTGCCAGTAGTATTATGGCAGCTCTGCTCACCTCTGGAAACACCATATATTTT. The encoded protein is CASSIMAALLTSGNTIYF. V and J are TRBV19 and TRBJ1-3; D is uncertain. The ends were cut back, 3 bases at V and 0 bases at J, with 18 bases in the middle. The V gene's germline CDR1 is LNHDA and CDR2 SQIVND (reference sequence). This CDR3 has 18 amino acids.

The chain has TRBV5-1 and TRBJ2-1; 13 bases line up with TRBD2. V trimming: 4 bases; J trimming: 8 bases; junction bases outside the gene matches: 9. The CDR3 covers 16 residues. Germline loops: CDR1 SGHRS, CDR2 YFSETQ. The CDR3 nucleotides read TGCGCCAGCAGCACGGGACTAGCGGGACATAGAGATGAGCAGTTCTTC. Amino acid sequence: CASSTGLAGHRDEQFF.

This chain links TRBV19 with TRBJ1-5, with TRBD1 as a possible D gene (6 bases). Germline V gene data show CDR1 as LNHDA and CDR2 as SQIVND (reference sequence). The ends were cut back, 3 bases at V and 0 bases at J, with 27 bases in the middle. The CDR3 length is 21 residues. CDR3 in amino acids: CASSISPTGSLTKGSNQPQHF. The CDR3 nucleotides are TGTGCCAGTAGTATTTCGCCGACAGGATCCCTAACCAAAGGTAGCAATCAGCCCCAGCATTTT.

This chain joins TRBV12-3 or TRBV12-4 and TRBJ1-4; D is perhaps TRBD1 (5 bases). The V end lost 5 bases, the J end lost 4 bases, and 8 bases lay between the germline ends. The CDR3 totals 13 residues. DNA of the CDR3: TGTGCCAGCAGTCCGGGGCTTAATGAAAAACTGTTTTTT. Translation gives CASSPGLNEKLFF.

In nucleotides, the CDR3 is TGTGCCAGCAGCTTGGAAGGGGCCATTAATCAGCCCCAGCATTTT. This encodes CASSLEGAINQPQHF. The chain joins TRBV5-8 to TRBJ1-5; tentative D call: TRBD1 (5 bases). The germline CDR1 and CDR2 sequences are SGHTS and YDEGEE. The CDR3 is 15 residues long. V shed 0 bases and J shed 4 bases, with 11 bases lying between them.

The chain employs TRBV14 and TRBJ1-1, with D perhaps matching TRBD1 (5 bases). There are 16 residues in the CDR3. Germline V lookup: CDR1 SGHDN, CDR2 FVKESK. Trimming cost V 4 bases and J 2 bases, with 17 bases left between them. CDR3 region: CASSPFRGAGNTEAFF. CDR3 bases: TGTGCCAGCAGCCCGTTTAGGGGCGCGGGAAACACTGAAGCTTTCTTT.

The J gene is TRBJ2-5, the V gene TRBV4-3; possible D gene TRBD1, 6 bases. With 0 bases removed from V and 6 bases from J, the gap between germline ends came to 14 bases. The length of the CDR3 is 15 residues. Germline V CDR1 and CDR2: LGHNA, YSLEER. The CDR3 DNA follows: TGCGCCAGCAGCCAAGATTTGAACAGGGAGAAGACCCAGTACTTC. Protein sequence: CASSQDLNREKTQYF.

The chain has TRBV10-3 and TRBJ2-4, with TRBD1 matching 10 bases. V lost 0 bases and J lost 12; bases outside the gene matches: 14. The CDR3 has 17 residues. Germline values: CDR1 ENHRY, CDR2 SYGVKD. CDR3 nucleotides: TGTGCCATCAGTGAGTCGAGACAGGGGGCGTCCGGCCCGCCTCAGTACTTC. Encoded protein: CAISESRQGASGPPQYF.

The rearrangement links TRBV6-5 to TRBJ2-7; TRBD2 agrees at 7 bases. This CDR3 has 14 residues. Trimming removed 10 bases from V and 2 bases from J; junction bases left unmatched: 11. The germline CDR1 and CDR2 sequences are MNHEY and SVGAGI. The CDR3 reads CATRRTSATYEQYF. The CDR3 DNA reads TGTGCCACCCGACGAACTAGCGCTACCTACGAGCAGTACTTC.

This clone was picked up a small number of times. The rearrangement joins TRBV7-9 to TRBJ2-1; 7 positions agree with TRBD1. CDR3 length equals 14 residues. CDR1 and CDR2 from the germline V gene are SEHNR and FQNEAQ (reference sequence). Trimming cost V 5 bases and J 5 bases; bases outside gene matches: 6. For the CDR3, the DNA is TGTGCCAGCAGCCCTTACAGGGGCGACAATGAGCAGTTCTTC. Encoded protein: CASSPYRGDNEQFF.

V is TRBV7-2 and J is TRBJ2-7, with D hard to call. The CDR3 loop spans 13 amino acids. Trimming stripped 1 base from V and 3 bases from J, with 7 bases between. Per germline, CDR1 SGHTA and CDR2 FQGNSA. Here the CDR3 reads CASSLGRNYEQYF. The CDR3 nucleotides are TGTGCCAGCAGCTTAGGCAGGAACTACGAGCAGTACTTC.

CDR3 DNA: TGTGCCACCAGTGATAGCCCCGCTGGGGCCAACGTCCTGACTTTC. This encodes CATSDSPAGANVLTF. This chain connects TRBV24-1 to TRBJ2-6; D unclear. CDR1 KGHDR and CDR2 SFDVKD come from the germline V gene. CDR3 length: 15 amino acids. Trimming left V 3 bases short and J 2 bases short, with 7 bases between.

This chain connects TRBV5-1 to TRBJ2-5; 7 bases line up with TRBD1. With V trimmed by 6 bases and J by 3 bases, 8 bases remained unmatched. Germline loops: CDR1 SGHRS, CDR2 YFSETQ. The CDR3 extends over 14 amino acids. CDR3 loop: CASKQQGIKETQYF. The DNA of the CDR3 is TGCGCCAGCAAGCAACAGGGGATAAAAGAGACCCAGTACTTC.

This clone occurred a few times. The chain employs TRBV9 and TRBJ2-1, with D possibly matching TRBD1 (7 bases). The CDR3 runs 16 residues. V lost 3 bases to trimming and J lost 9 bases, with 22 bases between them. Looked up from germline, CDR1 is SGDLS and CDR2 is YYNGEE. The CDR3 here is CASSGGLIPEGAEQFF. CDR3 bases: TGTGCCAGCAGCGGAGGACTGATACCGGAGGGGGCTGAGCAGTTCTTC.